The rows below give T cell receptor beta chains drawn from one sample of a study of cytomegalovirus exposure and HLA in healthy donors. Clones were read by immunoSEQ multiplex PCR, and TCRdb kept only the in-frame ones, dropping some. The sample holds 120,000 or so clones; approximately 10% are singletons and the top ten take around 5%. The sequenced material came from PBMCs. Receptors originate from a woman aged 18-35 years in good health and CMV-seropositive. The conserved cysteine and the conserved F or W are not part of the CDR3 here. Each record gives: V gene, D gene, CDR3 protein. A D gene is named only where the DNA matches it firmly.

V gene: TRBV7-9; D gene: TRBD1; CDR3 protein: ASSTDRGPGEKLF
V gene: TRBV19; D gene: .; CDR3 protein: ASTKTASSGNTIY
V gene: TRBV30; D gene: .; CDR3 protein: AWSAGGEKLF
V gene: TRBV4-1; D gene: TRBD2; CDR3 protein: ASSPSRTSGPYNEQF
V gene: TRBV2; D gene: TRBD2; CDR3 protein: ASRASGNEQF
V gene: TRBV10-3; D gene: TRBD1; CDR3 protein: AISESRTGGGYT
V gene: TRBV5-1; D gene: .; CDR3 protein: ASSLGREGLDEQF
V gene: TRBV10-3; D gene: TRBD1; CDR3 protein: AIAQSGQGYGYT
V gene: TRBV21-1; D gene: .; CDR3 protein: ASSRQTGDSNTGELF
V gene: TRBV10-3; D gene: .; CDR3 protein: AIRDINTGELF
V gene: TRBV5-5; D gene: TRBD1; CDR3 protein: ASSAEGQVGGRWDTQY
V gene: TRBV29-1; D gene: .; CDR3 protein: SVTYGIYYGYT
V gene: TRBV30; D gene: .; CDR3 protein: AWSKLRSGLLDAIY
V gene: TRBV9; D gene: TRBD1; CDR3 protein: ASSVAGTAGEKLF
V gene: TRBV10-3; D gene: TRBD1; CDR3 protein: AISDTGDLSGYT
V gene: TRBV7-9; D gene: .; CDR3 protein: ASSRTGLLGDTQY
V gene: TRBV5-1; D gene: TRBD2; CDR3 protein: ASSGLAGTGELF
V gene: TRBV2; D gene: TRBD2; CDR3 protein: ASSVSGTTNEQF
V gene: TRBV6-5; D gene: .; CDR3 protein: ASSYSHRIGQETQY
V gene: TRBV19; D gene: .; CDR3 protein: ASSTQSGGLGNQPQH
V gene: TRBV5-4; D gene: TRBD1; CDR3 protein: ASSQGTAFWGYT
V gene: TRBV5-6; D gene: .; CDR3 protein: ASSLAVSYEQF
V gene: TRBV28; D gene: TRBD2; CDR3 protein: ASSLIAGAGETQY
V gene: TRBV9; D gene: .; CDR3 protein: ASSRSTDTQY
V gene: TRBV5-1; D gene: .; CDR3 protein: ASSPDSTAGELF
V gene: TRBV12-5; D gene: TRBD1; CDR3 protein: ASGLPPGDRVTDTQY
V gene: TRBV29-1; D gene: .; CDR3 protein: SVEGRGGYEQY
V gene: TRBV28; D gene: .; CDR3 protein: ASSLFLGGTPSSYEQY
V gene: TRBV2; D gene: TRBD2; CDR3 protein: ASSLGLAFYNEQF
V gene: TRBV11-2; D gene: .; CDR3 protein: ASRSQTGSNEKLF
V gene: TRBV6-4; D gene: TRBD2; CDR3 protein: ASSDSGTSGYNEQF
V gene: TRBV6-6; D gene: .; CDR3 protein: ASSPTNTEAF
V gene: TRBV5-5; D gene: .; CDR3 protein: ASSFRLLNTGELF
V gene: TRBV6-5; D gene: TRBD1; CDR3 protein: ASSYSIQGVEHGYT